A selection of T cell receptor beta chains follows, all from one sample in a study of metastatic and nonmetastatic thyroid tumors. Through MiXCR, TCRdb re-clonotyped the PCR reads. Of about 40,000 clones in the sample, about 20% were seen once. The sequenced material came from tumor tissue. The receptors here all came from a female donor with papillary thyroid cancer or a benign thyroid nodule (not recorded which). Some clones in this sample may be carry-over from other donors' samples. Each CDR3 is given with its conserved first and last residue. A D gene is named only where the DNA matches it firmly. For some rows the clone size is stated as once, few or many, or as a class when expanded; others skip it.

>NA|TRBJ2-3|TRBV29-1|few
TGCAGCGTTTCGGGCCCCCAGGGTTACACAGATACGCAGTATTTT
CSVSGPQGYTDTQYF
>NA|TRBJ2-2|TRBV7-3|NA
TGTGCGAGCAGCTTCATACCGAACACCGGGGAGCTGTTTTTT
CASSFIPNTGELFF
>NA|TRBJ2-1|TRBV9|many
TGTGCCAGCAGCGTAGGGGTCGGGTGGCAGATCTACAATGAGCAGTTCTTC
CASSVGVGWQIYNEQFF
>TRBD2|TRBJ2-1|TRBV20-1|many
TGCAGTGCTAGAGATCCGGGACTAGCGGGGGGGCCTATCTTC
CSARDPGLAGGPIF
>NA|TRBJ2-3|TRBV7-8|many
TGTGCCAGCAGCCTCTCTTATGGCGACCAGGGTACGCAGTATTTT
CASSLSYGDQGTQYF
>NA|TRBJ1-2|TRBV11-2|NA
TGTGCCAGCAGTCTATTCGGCTATGGCTACACCTTC
CASSLFGYGYTF
>TRBD2|TRBJ2-5|TRBV5-1|medium-sized
TGCGCCAGCAGCTTGGGAACCCTGACTAGCGGGAGAGAGACCCAGTACTTC
CASSLGTLTSGRETQYF
>NA|TRBJ1-6|TRBV30|NA
TGTGCCTGGCAGGGTATTGATAATTCACCCCTCCACTTT
CAWQGIDNSPLHF
>NA|TRBJ1-6|TRBV5-1|many
TGCGCCAGCAGCTTGGGGGCAGGCTGGGGCGGTGGGGTGAATTCACCCCTCCACTTT
CASSLGAGWGGGVNSPLHF
>TRBD2|TRBJ2-3|TRBV12-5|NA
TGTGCTAGTGGTTTAGTAAATAGCGGGGCGGGTGCAGATACGCAGTATTTT
CASGLVNSGAGADTQYF
>NA|TRBJ1-2|TRBV5-1|many
TGCGCCAGCAGCTTGGGGTATAACTATGGCTACACCTTC
CASSLGYNYGYTF
>NA|TRBJ2-7|TRBV15|few
TGTGCCACCAGCAGGGAATACTACGAGCAGTACTTC
CATSREYYEQYF
>NA|TRBJ2-2|TRBV5-1|many
TGCGCCAGCAGCGCCGAGTGGTACACCGGGGAGCTGTTTTTT
CASSAEWYTGELFF
>NA|TRBJ2-3|TRBV28|many
TGTGCCAGCATTGGGAGCACAGATACGCAGTATTTT
CASIGSTDTQYF
>NA|TRBJ1-5|TRBV15|few
TGTGCCACCAGCAGAGACCAAGGGGGAGAACCCCAGCATTTT
CATSRDQGGEPQHF
>NA|TRBJ1-1|TRBV7-2|medium-sized
TGTGCCAGCAGCCCTGGGGGTACTGAAGCTTTCTTT
CASSPGGTEAFF
>NA|TRBJ1-3|TRBV7-3|many
TGTGCCAGCAGCTTCAACCATGGAAACACCATATATTTT
CASSFNHGNTIYF
>NA|TRBJ2-5|TRBV6-1|many
TGTGCCAGCAGTGAAGCGCGGGGTGGATGGGAGACCCAGTACTTC
CASSEARGGWETQYF
>NA|TRBJ2-1|TRBV6-2/TRBV6-3|few
TGTGCCAGTCCAGAGGGAGCGGTACCGATCTCCTACAATGAGCAGTTCTTC
CASPEGAVPISYNEQFF
>TRBD2|TRBJ2-7|TRBV20-1|many
TGCAGTGCTAGTTCCGGGGACTACGACGGGGGCGAGCAGTACTTC
CSASSGDYDGGEQYF
>NA|TRBJ2-1|TRBV11-2|once
TGTGTCAGCAGCCCAGCCGGCGGGGCCAACTACAATGAGCAGTTCTTC
CVSSPAGGANYNEQFF
>TRBD1|TRBJ2-3|TRBV18|NA
TGTGCCAGCTCACTGGGACAGGACACACTCACAGATACGCAGTATTTT
CASSLGQDTLTDTQYF
>NA|TRBJ2-7|TRBV20-1|NA
TGCAGTGCTAGGGCCCAGGTCACTAACTCCTACGAGCAGTACTTC
CSARAQVTNSYEQYF
>TRBD2|TRBJ2-1|TRBV5-1|NA
TGCGCCAGCAGCTTGAATAGCGGGTACAATGAGCAGTTCTTC
CASSLNSGYNEQFF
>NA|TRBJ1-5|TRBV2|many
TGTGCCAGCAGTGACGGACAGAGAGATCAGCCCCAGCATTTT
CASSDGQRDQPQHF
>NA|TRBJ1-1|TRBV7-9|few
TGTGCCAGCAGCTTAGCTATGGGAGGGTGGGCTGAAGCCTTCTTT
CASSLAMGGWAEAFF
>NA|TRBJ1-6|TRBV5-1|many
TGCGCCAGCAGCTTGGTTGGTGGGAGCTCCTATAATTCACCCCTCCACTTT
CASSLVGGSSYNSPLHF
>TRBD1|TRBJ1-1|TRBV19|many
TGTGCCGGATCAGGGGGGCTGAACACTGAAGCTTTCTTT
CAGSGGLNTEAFF
>NA|TRBJ2-3|TRBV19|many
TGTGCCACCAGAATCAGGGCCTTCGATACGCAGTATTTT
CATRIRAFDTQYF
>NA|TRBJ2-2|TRBV27|many
TGTGCCAGCATAGGGAAAAAGACTAGAGGTTTGGGGGAGCTGTTTTTT
CASIGKKTRGLGELFF
>NA|TRBJ2-1|TRBV7-3|NA
TGTGCCAGCAGCTTAACGTGGGCGGAGTTTACCTACAATGAGCAGTTCTTC
CASSLTWAEFTYNEQFF
>NA|TRBJ2-7|TRBV4-2|NA
TGTGCCAGCAGCCAAGATGGGATTGCCTACGAGCAGTACTTC
CASSQDGIAYEQYF
>TRBD2|TRBJ2-7|TRBV7-8|medium-sized
TGTGCCAGCAGCTCGTCCCCGGGACTAGAGCAGTACTTC
CASSSSPGLEQYF
>NA|TRBJ2-7|TRBV7-9|many
TGTGCCAGCAGCACCCGACTAGAAGGCGAGCAGTACTTC
CASSTRLEGEQYF
>NA|TRBJ2-2|TRBV18|many
TGTGCCAGCTCACCTCCGGGGATCGGGGGCACCGGGGAGCTGTTTTTT
CASSPPGIGGTGELFF
>NA|TRBJ1-3|TRBV7-2|NA
TGTGCCAGCAGCGCCCCTGGGGGGGGCCGAAACACCATATATTTT
CASSAPGGGRNTIYF
>NA|TRBJ2-3|TRBV2|many
TGTGCCAGCGGTTGGGCCAGACACACAGATACGCAGTATTTT
CASGWARHTDTQYF